These T cell receptor beta chains were read from a single sample in a study of vaccination and CD4 T cells after COVID-19. MiXCR was run by TCRdb on the PCR reads, yielding one entry per CDR3 protein. Of more than 15,000 distinct CDR3 sequences in the sample, around 40% were seen once. No cognate antigen is known for these TCRs. Sequenced: CD4+ T cells from blood, cultured in vitro. The receptors originated from a human donor who had recovered from COVID-19. The CDR3 runs from the conserved cysteine through the conserved F or W. A D gene is named only where the DNA matches it firmly. Not every row has a clone size; where given, it reads once, few, many or a size class.

CDR3 length: 14; D gene: NA; clone size: NA; J gene: TRBJ2-5; V gene: TRBV5-5; CDR3 protein: CASSLFVGAETQYF; CDR3 DNA: TGTGCCAGCAGCTTATTTGTCGGAGCGGAGACCCAGTACTTC
CDR3 length: 18; D gene: NA; clone size: NA; J gene: TRBJ1-3; V gene: TRBV10-3; CDR3 protein: CAIRTGTIRSLSGNTIYF; CDR3 DNA: TGTGCCATCAGAACCGGGACGATCCGAAGCCTCTCTGGAAACACCATATATTTT
CDR3 length: 15; D gene: TRBD1; clone size: NA; J gene: TRBJ1-5; V gene: TRBV7-2; CDR3 protein: CASSNGQAINQPQHF; CDR3 DNA: TGTGCCAGCAGCAACGGACAGGCCATCAATCAGCCCCAGCATTTT
CDR3 length: 14; D gene: NA; clone size: few; J gene: TRBJ2-7; V gene: TRBV7-6; CDR3 protein: CASSLGQRAYEQYF; CDR3 DNA: TGTGCCAGCAGCTTAGGCCAGAGAGCCTACGAGCAGTACTTC
CDR3 length: 13; D gene: TRBD1; clone size: few; J gene: TRBJ2-3; V gene: TRBV6-1; CDR3 protein: CASGGQNTDTQYF; CDR3 DNA: TGTGCCAGCGGGGGACAGAACACAGATACGCAGTATTTT
CDR3 length: 15; D gene: NA; clone size: NA; J gene: TRBJ2-5; V gene: TRBV24-1; CDR3 protein: CATSDFKGGLETQYF; CDR3 DNA: TGTGCCACCAGTGATTTCAAGGGCGGATTGGAGACCCAGTACTTC
CDR3 length: 12; D gene: NA; clone size: few; J gene: TRBJ2-3; V gene: TRBV7-3; CDR3 protein: CASSSGSDTQYF; CDR3 DNA: TGTGCCAGCAGCTCAGGGTCAGATACGCAGTATTTT
CDR3 length: 14; D gene: NA; clone size: NA; J gene: TRBJ2-7; V gene: TRBV11-2; CDR3 protein: CASSLDRLGDVGYF; CDR3 DNA: TGTGCCAGCAGCTTAGACCGGCTCGGGGACGTCGGATACTTC
CDR3 length: 16; D gene: NA; clone size: few; J gene: TRBJ2-7; V gene: TRBV6-5; CDR3 protein: CASSYLDPNNPYEQYF; CDR3 DNA: TGTGCCAGCAGTTACCTCGATCCGAATAATCCCTACGAGCAGTACTTC
CDR3 length: 14; D gene: TRBD2; clone size: NA; J gene: TRBJ2-1; V gene: TRBV30; CDR3 protein: CAGRLSGRYNEQFF; CDR3 DNA: TGTGCCGGACGCCTTAGCGGGAGGTACAATGAGCAGTTCTTC
CDR3 length: 19; D gene: NA; clone size: NA; J gene: TRBJ1-4; V gene: TRBV20-1; CDR3 protein: CSAREGLQRRKATNEKLFF; CDR3 DNA: TGCAGTGCTAGGGAAGGGCTTCAACGCCGTAAGGCAACTAATGAAAAACTGTTTTTT
CDR3 length: 17; D gene: TRBD2; clone size: NA; J gene: TRBJ2-5; V gene: TRBV27; CDR3 protein: CASSSAQGLASGSSQYF; CDR3 DNA: TGTGCCAGCAGTTCAGCGCAGGGATTAGCTAGCGGGAGTTCCCAGTACTTC
CDR3 length: 15; D gene: TRBD2; clone size: NA; J gene: TRBJ2-1; V gene: TRBV20-1; CDR3 protein: CSAVSTSGSYNEQFF; CDR3 DNA: TGCAGTGCCGTCTCGACTAGCGGGAGTTACAATGAGCAGTTCTTC
CDR3 length: 14; D gene: NA; clone size: few; J gene: TRBJ1-1; V gene: TRBV7-3; CDR3 protein: CASSPGTANTEAFF; CDR3 DNA: TGTGCCAGCAGCCCAGGGACGGCGAACACTGAAGCTTTCTTT
CDR3 length: 13; D gene: NA; clone size: NA; J gene: TRBJ2-5; V gene: TRBV6-1; CDR3 protein: CASSETGLETQYF; CDR3 DNA: TGTGCCAGCAGTGAAACAGGATTAGAGACCCAGTACTTC
CDR3 length: 15; D gene: TRBD2; clone size: few; J gene: TRBJ2-4; V gene: TRBV15; CDR3 protein: CATSRDRGGPNIQYF; CDR3 DNA: TGTGCCACCAGCAGAGATCGGGGGGGCCCGAACATTCAGTACTTC
CDR3 length: 15; D gene: NA; clone size: NA; J gene: TRBJ2-1; V gene: TRBV9; CDR3 protein: CASSVEGRAYNEQFF; CDR3 DNA: TGTGCCAGCAGCGTAGAGGGTCGAGCTTACAATGAGCAGTTCTTC
CDR3 length: 16; D gene: TRBD1; clone size: few; J gene: TRBJ1-6; V gene: TRBV7-9; CDR3 protein: CASSLGPGTGGMTLHF; CDR3 DNA: TGTGCCAGCAGTCTCGGCCCTGGGACAGGGGGCATGACCCTCCACTTT
CDR3 length: 13; D gene: NA; clone size: once; J gene: TRBJ2-7; V gene: TRBV6-1; CDR3 protein: CASTPDGTYEQYF; CDR3 DNA: TGTGCCAGCACCCCCGACGGAACCTACGAGCAGTACTTC
CDR3 length: 20; D gene: TRBD2; clone size: NA; J gene: TRBJ2-5; V gene: TRBV11-2; CDR3 protein: CASSLRARGGSGIYQETQYF; CDR3 DNA: TGTGCCAGCAGCTTAAGGGCCCGTGGCGGGAGCGGAATTTACCAAGAGACCCAGTACTTC
CDR3 length: 15; D gene: TRBD1; clone size: NA; J gene: TRBJ2-7; V gene: TRBV14; CDR3 protein: CASSRSLGQTYEQYF; CDR3 DNA: TGTGCCAGCAGCCGCTCCCTGGGACAGACCTACGAGCAGTACTTC
CDR3 length: 14; D gene: NA; clone size: NA; J gene: TRBJ2-3; V gene: TRBV7-3; CDR3 protein: CASSLSPAIDTQYF; CDR3 DNA: TGTGCCAGCAGCCTCTCCCCAGCAATAGATACGCAGTATTTT
CDR3 length: 16; D gene: TRBD1; clone size: few; J gene: TRBJ1-6; V gene: TRBV27; CDR3 protein: CASSDLLGQVGSPLHF; CDR3 DNA: TGTGCCAGCAGTGACCTATTAGGACAGGTCGGATCACCCCTCCACTTT
CDR3 length: 14; D gene: TRBD1; clone size: few; J gene: TRBJ1-2; V gene: TRBV7-2; CDR3 protein: CASSGGQGDYGYTF; CDR3 DNA: TGTGCCAGCAGCGGAGGACAGGGGGACTATGGCTACACCTTC
CDR3 length: 16; D gene: NA; clone size: NA; J gene: TRBJ2-5; V gene: TRBV24-1; CDR3 protein: CATSDSGGPGAKTQYF; CDR3 DNA: TGTGCCACCAGTGACTCCGGGGGCCCGGGCGCGAAGACCCAGTACTTC
CDR3 length: 15; D gene: NA; clone size: NA; J gene: TRBJ1-1; V gene: TRBV7-9; CDR3 protein: CASSPRGGGSTEAFF; CDR3 DNA: TGTGCCAGCAGCCCGCGGGGGGGAGGGAGCACTGAAGCTTTCTTT
CDR3 length: 18; D gene: TRBD2; clone size: NA; J gene: TRBJ2-7; V gene: TRBV27; CDR3 protein: CASSKILAGGRSFYEQYF; CDR3 DNA: TGTGCCAGCAGTAAAATACTAGCGGGAGGACGAAGCTTCTACGAGCAGTACTTC
CDR3 length: 16; D gene: NA; clone size: NA; J gene: TRBJ1-1; V gene: TRBV12-3/TRBV12-4; CDR3 protein: CASSLAGRLAQPEAFF; CDR3 DNA: TGTGCCAGCAGTTTAGCCGGCAGGCTAGCGCAACCTGAAGCTTTCTTT
CDR3 length: 14; D gene: NA; clone size: NA; J gene: TRBJ2-5; V gene: TRBV19; CDR3 protein: CASRRQGGGETQYF; CDR3 DNA: TGTGCCAGTCGCCGACAGGGAGGGGGAGAGACCCAGTACTTC
CDR3 length: 16; D gene: NA; clone size: NA; J gene: TRBJ2-5; V gene: TRBV6-2/TRBV6-3; CDR3 protein: CASSYSMGRRQETQYF; CDR3 DNA: TGTGCCAGCAGTTACTCGATGGGCCGCCGTCAAGAGACCCAGTACTTC
CDR3 length: 12; D gene: NA; clone size: NA; J gene: TRBJ1-2; V gene: TRBV20-1; CDR3 protein: CSGERGELRYTF; CDR3 DNA: TGCAGTGGGGAAAGGGGGGAACTACGCTACACCTTC
CDR3 length: 12; D gene: NA; clone size: NA; J gene: TRBJ1-2; V gene: TRBV20-1; CDR3 protein: CSAPLALRGYTF; CDR3 DNA: TGCAGTGCTCCCCTGGCCTTGCGCGGCTACACCTTC
CDR3 length: 12; D gene: NA; clone size: NA; J gene: TRBJ1-4; V gene: TRBV5-4; CDR3 protein: CASSLPGEKLFF; CDR3 DNA: TGTGCCAGCAGCTTACCAGGGGAAAAACTGTTTTTT
CDR3 length: 12; D gene: NA; clone size: NA; J gene: TRBJ1-2; V gene: TRBV2; CDR3 protein: CASSPILYGYTF; CDR3 DNA: TGTGCCAGCAGTCCGATTCTCTATGGCTACACCTTC
CDR3 length: 16; D gene: NA; clone size: few; J gene: TRBJ1-5; V gene: TRBV6-1; CDR3 protein: CASSGRTGSRNQPQHF; CDR3 DNA: TGTGCCAGCAGTGGAAGAACAGGGTCTCGCAATCAGCCCCAGCATTTT
CDR3 length: 13; D gene: NA; clone size: NA; J gene: TRBJ2-3; V gene: TRBV7-6; CDR3 protein: CASRGLGADTQYF; CDR3 DNA: TGTGCCAGCAGGGGCTTGGGGGCAGATACGCAGTATTTT